Below, 24 T cell receptor beta chains from the same sample are listed, as sequenced in a study of blood T cell repertoires in COVID-19. This table comes from immunoSEQ multiplex PCR, and its TCRdb copy is limited to in-frame clones, with some not included. This sample has about 68,000 clones; around 90% occur once, and the top ten carry around 3.6%. The sample comprised peripheral blood. These receptors were obtained from a woman aged 45-59 years with COVID-19, enrolled during active disease.

This sequence joins TRBV28 and TRBJ2-2, with 10 bases identical to TRBD2. With V trimmed by 8 bases and J by 10 bases, 10 bases remained unmatched. CDR3 length equals 14 residues. The germline V gene encodes CDR1 MDHEN and CDR2 SYDVKM. The CDR3 DNA reads TGTGCCAGCTTTAAGCGGGAGGGCCTTTCGGAGCTGTTTTTT. Amino acids: CASFKREGLSELFF.

This clone was recorded a few times. This chain connects TRBV10-3 to TRBJ1-1; D is unclear. The length of the CDR3 is 13 residues. Trimming removed 6 bases at V and 1 base at J, with 9 bases between. Germline lookup yields CDR1 ENHRY and CDR2 SYGVKD. CDR3 loop: CAIRSGENTEAFF. CDR3 bases: TGTGCCATCAGGTCCGGGGAGAACACTGAAGCTTTCTTT.

This rearrangement joins TRBV27 to TRBJ2-3, with TRBD2 identical over 7 bases. The CDR3 covers 15 residues. Germline trimming cut 2 bases from V and 3 bases from J; bases unmatched to any gene: 5. Looked up from germline, CDR1 is MNHEY and CDR2 is SMNVEV (reference sequence). DNA for the CDR3: TGTGCCAGCAGTTTAAGCCCCGGGAGGACAGATACGCAGTATTTT. This codes for CASSLSPGRTDTQYF.

The rearrangement uses TRBV29-1 and TRBJ2-7; TRBD2 agrees at 11 bases. Trimming cost V 3 bases and J 5 bases; bases outside gene matches: 6. CDR3 length: 14 residues. CDR1 and CDR2 (germline): SQVTM, ANQGSEA. The CDR3 is CSVDTSGSFNEQYF. In nucleotides, the CDR3 is TGCAGCGTTGATACTAGCGGGAGCTTTAACGAGCAGTACTTC.

Written as DNA, the CDR3 is TGTGCCAGCAGCCCCTACAGGGGCGCGGGGAATGAGCAGTTCTTC. Encoded protein: CASSPYRGAGNEQFF. The rearrangement links TRBV7-8 to TRBJ2-1, with D maybe TRBD1 (7 bases). V was trimmed by 5 bases and J by 7 bases, leaving 18 bases between them. This CDR3 is built from 15 residues. Germline V gene data show CDR1 as SGHVS and CDR2 as FQNEAQ.

CDR3 coding DNA: TGTGCCAGCAGCCAAGAGGGCTGGGGGGTCGGGGAGCTGTTTTTT. Protein: CASSQEGWGVGELFF. The chain joins TRBV3-1 (or the pseudogene TRBV3-2) to TRBJ2-2, with D tentatively TRBD2 (6 bases). CDR1 is LGHDT, CDR2 YNNKEL, per germline (reference sequence). The CDR3 has 15 amino acids. The V gene lost 0 bases and the J gene lost 7 bases, with 12 bases spanning the gap.

The chain carries TRBV11-2 and TRBJ2-7; 13 bases are shared with TRBD2. CDR1 and CDR2 from the germline V gene are SGHAT and FQNNGV. The CDR3 is 16 amino acids. V lost 5 bases and J lost 1; bases outside the gene matches: 5. CDR3 region: CASSRRLAGGSYEQYF. The CDR3 nucleotides are TGTGCCAGCAGCCGAAGACTAGCGGGAGGTTCCTACGAGCAGTACTTC.

The V gene is TRBV24-1, the J gene TRBJ2-5; D perhaps matches TRBD2 (6 bases). The V gene's germline CDR1 is KGHDR and CDR2 SFDVKD. V lost 5 bases to trimming and J lost 5 bases, with 11 bases between them. This CDR3 is built from 13 residues. Written as DNA, the CDR3 is TGTGCCACCAGTGTAGGGGCGGGGGAGACCCAGTACTTC. Translation gives CATSVGAGETQYF.

V gene TRBV18 combines with J gene TRBJ2-2; perhaps TRBD1 as D (5 bases). In germline, CDR1 is KGHSH, CDR2 LQKENI. V lost 5 bases and J lost 6, with 7 bases in between. The CDR3 has 12 residues. This CDR3 reads CASSEGAGELFF. CDR3 DNA sequence: TGTGCCAGCTCAGAAGGGGCCGGGGAGCTGTTTTTT.

This clone has only a few counts. The genes are TRBV6-5 and TRBJ2-7, with D maybe TRBD2 (5 bases). The V end lost 6 bases, the J end lost 7 bases, and 22 bases lay between the germline ends. From germline, CDR1 is MNHEY and CDR2 SVGAGI. This CDR3 is built from 15 residues. The CDR3 region is CASRPRGSLFWEQYF. CDR3 DNA: TGTGCCAGCAGGCCTCGGGGTAGCCTTTTTTGGGAGCAGTACTTC.

In DNA, the CDR3 is TGCGCCAGCAGCTTCACGGTCTCCACAGATACGCAGTATTTT. This sequence encodes CASSFTVSTDTQYF. The genes are TRBV5-1 and TRBJ2-3; no reliable D call. V shed 2 bases and J shed 2 bases, with 9 bases lying between them. Germline V lookup: CDR1 SGHRS, CDR2 YFSETQ. The length of the CDR3 is 14 residues.

This clone has only a few counts. The rearrangement joins TRBV6-1 to TRBJ1-1; tentative D call: TRBD1 (6 bases). The germline V gene has CDR1 MNHNS and CDR2 SASEGT. The ends were cut back, 2 bases at V and 0 bases at J, with 10 bases in the middle. The CDR3 runs to 15 residues. The CDR3 DNA is TGTGCCAGCAGTGAACTCAGGGGCTTGAACACTGAAGCTTTCTTT. Its translation: CASSELRGLNTEAFF.

This chain connects TRBV7-8 to TRBJ2-7; D is undetermined. CDR1 is SGHVS, CDR2 FQNEAQ, per germline. The CDR3 consists of 13 residues. V was trimmed by 2 bases and J by 3 bases, leaving 8 bases between them. Here the CDR3 reads CASSLSSVYEQYF. DNA for the CDR3: TGTGCCAGCAGCTTATCGTCCGTCTACGAGCAGTACTTC.

This clone was picked up one time. Other DNA sequences in this specimen translate into the identical CDR3. This chain connects TRBV18 to TRBJ1-3, with D maybe TRBD1 (6 bases). The CDR3 runs 14 residues. Germline lookup yields CDR1 KGHSH and CDR2 LQKENI. Trimming shortened V by 3 bases and J by 2 bases, and 8 bases separated the two germline ends. The CDR3 nucleotides are TGTGCCAGCTCACCTACAGGGACTGGAAACACCATATATTTT. This encodes CASSPTGTGNTIYF.

This sequence joins TRBV5-1 and TRBJ1-1; 9 nucleotides line up with TRBD1. V shed 5 bases, J shed 5 bases, and the junction held 10 bases outside the gene matches. CDR3 length: 15 amino acids. Germline CDR1 and CDR2: SGHRS and YFSETQ. The CDR3 protein is CASSIQGARVTEAFF. Written as DNA, the CDR3 is TGCGCCAGCAGTATACAGGGGGCGCGGGTAACTGAAGCTTTCTTT. Filled out from reference TRBV5-1 and TRBJ1-1, the complete variable domain reads KAGVTQTPRYLIKTRGQQVTLSCSPISGHRSVSWYQQTPGQGLQFLFEYFSETQRNKGNFPGRFSGRQFSNSRSEMNVSTLELGDSALYLCASSIQGARVTEAFFGQGTRLTVV.

This chain connects TRBV5-1 to TRBJ1-2; D remains unclear. Germline lookup yields CDR1 SGHRS and CDR2 YFSETQ. V lost 5 bases, J lost 3 bases, and 17 bases lay in between. This CDR3 region has 15 residues. The CDR3 is CASRERVWEDYGYTF. The DNA for the CDR3 is TGCGCCAGCAGGGAACGTGTGTGGGAGGACTATGGCTACACCTTC.

V usage is TRBV27 and J usage is TRBJ2-1; D is unresolved. The CDR3 loop spans 13 amino acids. The germline V gene has CDR1 MNHEY and CDR2 SMNVEV (reference sequence). V was trimmed by 5 bases and J by 4 bases, leaving 9 bases between them. The DNA for the CDR3 is TGTGCCAGCAGTCCCGGTTCGTACAATGAGCAGTTCTTC. Protein: CASSPGSYNEQFF.

This chain connects TRBV28 to TRBJ2-6; D might be TRBD1 (5 bases). V was trimmed by 6 bases and J by 0 bases, leaving 12 bases between them. The CDR3 is made up of 16 amino acids. CDR1 and CDR2 (germline): MDHEN, SYDVKM. The CDR3 spells CASSPGQFSGANVLTF. The CDR3 DNA reads as TGTGCCAGCAGCCCCGGACAATTCTCTGGGGCCAACGTCCTGACTTTC.

The CDR3 DNA is TGTGCCAGCAGCGGGGGCTTTCGTAAGGAAAAACTGTTTTTT. This encodes CASSGGFRKEKLFF. This rearrangement joins TRBV7-9 to TRBJ1-4; D perhaps matches TRBD1 (6 bases). CDR1 and CDR2 (germline): SEHNR, FQNEAQ (reference sequence). This CDR3 region has 14 residues. Trimming removed 5 bases at V and 8 bases at J, with 15 bases between.

The chain combines TRBV19 with TRBJ2-6; 7 bases agree with TRBD1. CDR3 length: 19 residues. V was clipped by 3 bases and J by 0 bases; unmatched bases: 11. The germline V gene encodes CDR1 LNHDA and CDR2 SQIVND (reference sequence). CDR3 in amino acids: CASSIRMTGFPSGANVLTF. The CDR3 DNA reads TGTGCCAGTAGTATTCGTATGACAGGGTTTCCCTCTGGGGCCAACGTCCTGACTTTC. Full variable domain (rest looked up from reference TRBV19 and TRBJ2-6): DGGITQSPKYLFRKEGQNVTLSCEQNLNHDAMYWYRQDPGQGLRLIYYSQIVNDFQKGDIAEGYSVSREKKESFPLTVTSAQKNPTAFYLCASSIRMTGFPSGANVLTFGAGSRLTVL.

The chain couples TRBV5-1 to TRBJ2-7; D ambiguous. CDR3 length: 13 residues. Germline V lookup: CDR1 SGHRS, CDR2 YFSETQ. V was cut by 0 bases and J by 6 bases, with 10 bases left in between. The CDR3 spells CASSLERRFEQYF. CDR3 nucleotide sequence: TGCGCCAGCAGCTTGGAGCGACGTTTCGAGCAGTACTTC. Full variable domain (outside the CDR3, taken from reference TRBV5-1 and TRBJ2-7): KAGVTQTPRYLIKTRGQQVTLSCSPISGHRSVSWYQQTPGQGLQFLFEYFSETQRNKGNFPGRFSGRQFSNSRSEMNVSTLELGDSALYLCASSLERRFEQYFGPGTRLTVT.

This chain joins TRBV6-5 and TRBJ1-3, with 7 nucleotides matching TRBD1. The CDR3 has 15 amino acids. V dropped 8 bases and J dropped 3; count of bases not matched to a gene: 10. Germline CDR1 MNHEY, CDR2 SVGAGI. The CDR3: CASAEIPGGGNTIYF. The CDR3 DNA follows: TGTGCCAGCGCGGAGATACCAGGGGGTGGAAACACCATATATTTT.

A single count supports this clone. The chain has TRBV6-5 and TRBJ2-5, with 7 nucleotides matching TRBD2. V gave up 7 bases and J gave up 2 bases; unmatched junction bases: 10. The CDR3 extends over 15 amino acids. Germline lookup yields CDR1 MNHEY and CDR2 SVGAGI. The CDR3 protein is CASTPLGGGQETQYF. CDR3 DNA: TGTGCCAGCACTCCCCTGGGGGGGGGACAAGAGACCCAGTACTTC.

The J gene is TRBJ1-1, the V gene TRBV5-4; no definite D call. V was clipped by 0 bases and J by 4 bases, with 7 bases between them. In germline, CDR1 is SGHNT, CDR2 YYREEE (reference sequence). The CDR3 consists of 13 residues. CDR3 sequence reads: CASSLGMSTEAFF. In DNA, the CDR3 is TGTGCCAGCAGCTTGGGAATGAGCACTGAAGCTTTCTTT.